Shown below are 21 T cell receptor beta chains from a single sample sequenced in a study of regulatory T cells in long-lasting Graves disease. Time point in this sample: persistent/refractory GD, antithyroid drugs over 5 years with positive TRAb. The TCR library was made from RNA that had been extracted from PBMCs in TRIzol. HTBI primers from iRepertoire and Arm-PCR of CDR3 regions yielded the TCR beta libraries. In TCRdb, the multiplex PCR reads were re-called with MiXCR into one record per CDR3 protein. Of about 470,000 distinct CDR3 sequences in the sample, 20% to 25% were seen once. Sequenced here: peripheral blood mononuclear cells (PBMCs), sampled when the disease was refractory, from a patient treated with antithyroid drugs. Receptors were obtained from a female donor with Graves disease.

The chain uses TRBV9 and TRBJ1-3; D gene uncertain. Germline CDR1 is SGDLS and CDR2 is YYNGEE. V shed 5 bases and J shed 0 bases, with 15 bases lying between them. The CDR3 is made up of 16 amino acids. The CDR3 nucleotides are TGTGCCAGCAGTCCCATTGGGTCCTCCTCTGGAAACACCATATATTTT. It is translated as CASSPIGSSSGNTIYF.

This clonotype was seen more than once but under ten times. The CDR3, as DNA: TGTGCCAGCAGCGAATCGGGTCTTACGGGGGAGCAGTACTTC. Residues: CASSESGLTGEQYF. This chain joins TRBV9 and TRBJ2-7; D possibly corresponds to TRBD2 (5 bases). The CDR3 is 14 residues long. Germline V gene lookup returns CDR1 SGDLS and CDR2 YYNGEE. Trimming removed 3 bases at V and 7 bases at J, with 17 bases between.

Details on this clonotype: This may be a read error: a much more frequent sequence differs by one nucleotide. The chain recombines TRBV28 with TRBJ2-7; the match to TRBD1 covers 8 bases. V trimming: 3 bases; J trimming: 3 bases; junction bases outside the gene matches: 4. The CDR3 loop spans 14 amino acids. Germline V gene sequence: CDR1 MDHEN, CDR2 SYDVKM. CDR3 region: CASSFTGGNYEQYF. CDR3 in DNA: TGTGCCAGCAGTTTCACAGGGGGGAACTACGAGCAGTACTTC. The full variable domain, rest sourced from reference TRBV28 and TRBJ2-7, is DVKVTQSSRYLVKRTGEKVFLECVQDMDHENMFWYRQDPGLGLRLIYFSYDVKMKEKGDIPEGYSVSREKKERFSLILESASTNQTSMYLCASSFTGGNYEQYFGPGTRLTVT.

For this clonotype: A read error is possible here, since a much larger clone lies one base away. The chain uses TRBV6-1 and TRBJ2-5, with a possible D match to TRBD1 (6 bases). The V end lost 8 bases, the J end lost 5 bases, and 21 bases lay between the germline ends. The CDR3 has 15 residues. CDR1 and CDR2 (germline): MNHNS, SASEGT. CDR3 protein: CASGLRDRLRETQYF. The DNA for the CDR3 is TGTGCCAGCGGATTACGCGACAGGCTAAGGGAGACCCAGTACTTC.

This clonotype was seen at least ten times. The V call is TRBV2, the J call TRBJ1-6, with 9 nucleotides matching TRBD1. The germline CDR1 and CDR2 sequences are SNHLY and FYNNEI. J was trimmed by 7 bases and V by 6 bases; bases with no gene match: 7. This CDR3 has 15 residues. The CDR3 protein is CASSYRGRWNSPLHF. The CDR3 DNA reads as TGTGCCAGCAGCTACAGGGGGCGCTGGAATTCACCCCTCCACTTT.

This clonotype was counted ten times or more. The rearrangement joins TRBV13 to TRBJ2-7; 8 bases agree with TRBD1. In germline, CDR1 is PRHDT, CDR2 FYEKMQ (reference sequence). The V gene end was trimmed by 7 bases and the J gene end by 6 bases; junction bases not matched to a gene: 11. The CDR3 is 14 residues long. This chain's CDR3 is CASNDQGARSEQYF. In nucleotides, the CDR3 is TGTGCCAGCAACGACCAGGGGGCACGCTCCGAGCAGTACTTC. Full variable domain (missing parts from reference TRBV13 and TRBJ2-7): AAGVIQSPRHLIKEKRETATLKCYPIPRHDTVYWYQQGPGQDPQFLISFYEKMQSDKGSIPDRFSAQQFSDYHSELNMSSLELGDSALYFCASNDQGARSEQYFGPGTRLTVT.

This rearrangement joins TRBV28 to TRBJ2-3, with 13 bases identical to TRBD2. The CDR3 is 17 amino acids. J lost 3 bases, V lost 5 bases, and 8 bases had no gene match. The germline CDR1 and CDR2 sequences are MDHEN and SYDVKM. The CDR3 DNA reads as TGTGCCAGCAGTCCCCGACTAGCGGGGGGTAAGACAGATACGCAGTATTTT. Its translation is CASSPRLAGGKTDTQYF.

This clonotype has a count of ten or more. One junction end does not reproduce the germline sequence, and a read error may be involved. The chain is built from TRBV30 and TRBJ2-5; 8 positions match TRBD1. Germline V CDR1 and CDR2: GTSNPN, SVGIG (reference sequence). This CDR3 region has 13 residues. The CDR3 bases are TGTGCCTGGAGTTCTACAGGGACAGGCAAATCCTTTTTC. It encodes CAWSSTGTGKSFF.

This clonotype was observed a handful of times. V usage is TRBV6-1 and J usage is TRBJ2-1; D might be TRBD1 or TRBD2, each matching 5 bases. Germline CDR1 is MNHNS and CDR2 is SASEGT. V dropped 8 bases and J dropped 9 bases, with 17 bases sitting between them. The CDR3 loop spans 13 amino acids. As DNA, the CDR3 is TGTGCCAGCGTGGGACCCCCTACTCCTGAGCAGTTCTTC. Encoded protein: CASVGPPTPEQFF.

Regarding this clonotype: This sequence may be a read error, since a much larger clone differs from it by one base. The chain joins TRBV20-1 to TRBJ2-7; the D gene is possibly TRBD2 (6 bases). Germline values: CDR1 DFQATT, CDR2 SNEGSKA (reference sequence). The CDR3 has 13 amino acids. CDR3: CGAPVEGSYEQYF. The CDR3 DNA is TGCGGTGCCCCCGTGGAGGGATCCTACGAGCAGTACTTC.

The chain is built from TRBV5-1 and TRBJ1-2; D unclear. V was clipped by 0 bases and J by 0 bases, with 6 bases between them. This CDR3 is 14 amino acids long. Germline CDR1 is SGHRS and CDR2 is YFSETQ. Written as DNA, the CDR3 is TGCGCCAGCAGCTTGGCACCGGCTAACTATGGCTACACCTTC. It codes for CASSLAPANYGYTF.

The sample holds many counts of this clonotype. The chain uses TRBV6-1 and TRBJ1-2; a weak D match, TRBD1 (6 bases). The germline V and J ends were trimmed by 6 bases and 6 bases, with 11 bases remaining between them. CDR1 and CDR2 (germline): MNHNS, SASEGT. The CDR3 has 12 amino acids. The chain's CDR3 is CASRTGTHGYTF. The CDR3 DNA is TGTGCCAGCAGAACAGGGACGCATGGCTACACCTTC.

On this clonotype itself: Sequence at one end of the junction differs from germline and may be a read error. The chain links TRBV20-1 to TRBJ2-5, with D hard to call. Germline V gives CDR1 DFQATT, CDR2 SNEGSKA (reference sequence). This CDR3 is built from 10 residues. For the CDR3, the DNA is TGCAGTGCTAGAGAAGAGATCCAGTACTTC. Encoded protein: CSAREEIQYF.

About this clonotype itself: Since no conserved phenylalanine or tryptophan closes the CDR3, a read error is the likely cause. The V and J genes are TRBV7-9 and TRBJ2-7; D might be TRBD1 or TRBD2, each matching 6 bases. CDR1 and CDR2 (germline): SEHNR, FQNEAQ (reference sequence). V lost 1 base, J lost 5 bases, and 12 bases lay in between. The CDR3 consists of 14 residues. CDR3 sequence: CASSLGGGNHEQYS. Here the CDR3 DNA reads TGTGCCAGCAGCTTAGGAGGGGGGAACCACGAGCAGTACTCC.

In this sample, this clonotype turned up many times. The chain joins TRBV2 to TRBJ2-7; TRBD1 matches 8 bases. This CDR3 region has 13 residues. V lost 7 bases and J lost 3; bases outside the gene matches: 5. Looked up from germline, CDR1 is SNHLY and CDR2 is FYNNEI. Written as DNA, the CDR3 is TGTGCCAGCATCCTGGACAGGGACTACGAGCAGTACTTC. Residues: CASILDRDYEQYF. Full variable domain (remainder filled in from reference TRBV2 and TRBJ2-7): EPEVTQTPSHQVTQMGQEVILRCVPISNHLYFYWYRQILGQKVEFLVSFYNNEISEKSEIFDDQFSVERPDGSNFTLKIRSTKLEDSAMYFCASILDRDYEQYFGPGTRLTVT.

Remarks on this clonotype: A far larger clone lies a single base away; this is likely a read error. The chain has TRBV6-4 and TRBJ2-7, with a tentative D call TRBD1 (5 bases). Trimming pared 8 bases from V and 3 bases from J, leaving 14 bases between. CDR1 is MRHNA, CDR2 SNTAGT, per germline. This CDR3 is 13 amino acids long. This CDR3 reads CASGYGQLYEQYF. CDR3 DNA: TGTGCCAGCGGTTACGGACAACTCTACGAGCAGTACTTC.

This clonotype was seen only a few times. V gene TRBV20-1 combines with J gene TRBJ1-5; no clear D. CDR3 length equals 15 residues. Per germline, CDR1 DFQATT and CDR2 SNEGSKA (reference sequence). Trimming took off 4 bases at V and 6 bases at J, with 19 bases between the two ends. The CDR3 here is CSATLGPSGGQPQHF. The CDR3 DNA reads TGCAGTGCTACCCTGGGCCCAAGCGGAGGTCAGCCCCAGCATTTT.

The chain couples TRBV19 to TRBJ1-1, with 9 positions matching TRBD1. Germline V CDR1 and CDR2: LNHDA, SQIVND (reference sequence). The junction had 4 bases not matched to a gene; V was cut back by 5 bases and J by 3 bases. The CDR3 loop spans 14 amino acids. In DNA, the CDR3 is TGTGCCAGTAGTTTCAGACAGGGGGACACTGAAGCTTTCTTT. Encoded protein: CASSFRQGDTEAFF.

The chain links TRBV7-6 to TRBJ2-7, with a possible D match to TRBD1 (6 bases). Per germline, CDR1 SGHVS and CDR2 FNYEAQ. This CDR3 is built from 15 residues. Trimming cost V 1 base and J 7 bases, with 17 bases left between them. CDR3 sequence: CASSLGTDSWGEQYF. The CDR3 bases are TGTGCCAGCAGCTTAGGGACAGACTCTTGGGGGGAGCAGTACTTC.

This clonotype was observed once. The chain has TRBV10-3 and TRBJ2-7; D is possibly TRBD2 (6 bases). The V and J ends lost 11 bases and 4 bases respectively, with 18 bases between them. The CDR3 totals 13 residues. Germline V gene sequence: CDR1 ENHRY, CDR2 SYGVKD. The CDR3 loop reads CAVQSGTSYEQYF. CDR3 DNA sequence: TGTGCCGTCCAATCAGGGACTTCATACGAGCAGTACTTC.

This clonotype was observed at least ten times. The chain employs TRBV13 and TRBJ2-7; a weak D match, TRBD1 (5 bases). This CDR3 has 12 amino acids. Germline V gene lookup returns CDR1 PRHDT and CDR2 FYEKMQ (reference sequence). V lost 5 bases, J lost 5 bases, and 10 bases lay in between. CDR3 DNA sequence: TGTGCCAGCAGCCGTGCAGGGAACGAGCAGTACTTC. Amino acids: CASSRAGNEQYF.